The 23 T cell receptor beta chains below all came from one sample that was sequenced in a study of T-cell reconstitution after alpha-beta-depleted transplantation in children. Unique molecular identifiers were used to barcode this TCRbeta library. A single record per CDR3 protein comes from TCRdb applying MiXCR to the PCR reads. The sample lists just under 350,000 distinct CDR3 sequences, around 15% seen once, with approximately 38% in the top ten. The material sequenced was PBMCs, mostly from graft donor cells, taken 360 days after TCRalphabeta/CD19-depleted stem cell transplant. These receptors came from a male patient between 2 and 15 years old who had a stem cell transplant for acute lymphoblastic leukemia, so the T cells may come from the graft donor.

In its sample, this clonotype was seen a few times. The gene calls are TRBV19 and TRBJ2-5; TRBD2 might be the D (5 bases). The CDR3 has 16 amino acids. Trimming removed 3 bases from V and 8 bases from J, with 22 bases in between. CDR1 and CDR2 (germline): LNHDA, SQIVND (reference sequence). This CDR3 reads CASSMGQRISRSTQYF. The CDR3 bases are TGTGCCAGTAGTATGGGTCAGCGGATCTCGCGGTCAACCCAGTACTTC.

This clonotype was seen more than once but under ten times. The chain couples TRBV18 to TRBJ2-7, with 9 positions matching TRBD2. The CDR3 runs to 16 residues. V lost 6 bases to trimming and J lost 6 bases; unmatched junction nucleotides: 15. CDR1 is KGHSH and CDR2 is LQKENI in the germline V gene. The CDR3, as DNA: TGTGCCAGCTCTTCTAACCGGGAGGTACTAGCGGGCGAGCAGTACTTC. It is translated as CASSSNREVLAGEQYF.

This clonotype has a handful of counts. This chain's CDR3 is CASSLTRDTEAFF. The CDR3 bases are TGTGCCAGCAGCTTAACGAGGGACACTGAAGCTTTCTTT. This rearrangement joins TRBV7-3 to TRBJ1-1, with D hard to call. Trimming left V 0 bases short and J 3 bases short, with 5 bases between. The CDR3 length is 13 residues. The germline V gene has CDR1 SGHTA and CDR2 FQGTGA.

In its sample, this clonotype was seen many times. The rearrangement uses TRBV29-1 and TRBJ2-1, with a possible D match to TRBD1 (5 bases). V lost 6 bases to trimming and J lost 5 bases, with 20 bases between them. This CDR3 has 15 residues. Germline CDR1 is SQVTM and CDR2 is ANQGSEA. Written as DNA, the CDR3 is TGCAGCGTACAGGTACCCCTACCTCCTCACAATGAGCAGTTCTTC. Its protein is CSVQVPLPPHNEQFF.

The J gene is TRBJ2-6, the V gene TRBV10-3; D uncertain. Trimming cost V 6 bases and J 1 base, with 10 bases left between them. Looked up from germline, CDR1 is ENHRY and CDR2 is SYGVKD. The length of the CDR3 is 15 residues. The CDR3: CAIRDVKSGANVLTF. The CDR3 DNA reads TGTGCCATCAGGGACGTAAAATCTGGGGCCAACGTCCTGACTTTC.

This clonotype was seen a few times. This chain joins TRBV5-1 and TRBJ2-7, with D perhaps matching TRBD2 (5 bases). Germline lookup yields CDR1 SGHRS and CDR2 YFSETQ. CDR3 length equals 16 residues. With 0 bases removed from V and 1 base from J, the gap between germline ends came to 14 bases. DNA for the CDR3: TGCGCCAGCAGCTTGGCCGGTGAGGGAAGGTCCTACGAGCAGTACTTC. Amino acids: CASSLAGEGRSYEQYF.

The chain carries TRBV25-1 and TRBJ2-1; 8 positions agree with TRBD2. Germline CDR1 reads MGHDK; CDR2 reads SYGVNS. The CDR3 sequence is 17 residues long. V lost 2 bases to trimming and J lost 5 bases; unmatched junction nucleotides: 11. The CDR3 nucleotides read TGTGCCAGCAGTGAACCTCTCGGGCTAGCGGGCGACAATGAGCAGTTCTTC. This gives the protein CASSEPLGLAGDNEQFF.

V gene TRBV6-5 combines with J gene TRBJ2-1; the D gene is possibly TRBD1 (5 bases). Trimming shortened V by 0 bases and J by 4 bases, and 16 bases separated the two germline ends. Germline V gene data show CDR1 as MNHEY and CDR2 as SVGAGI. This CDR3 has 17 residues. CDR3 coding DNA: TGTGCCAGCAGTTACTCGTTTACGGCAGGGTTTTACAATGAGCAGTTCTTC. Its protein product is CASSYSFTAGFYNEQFF.

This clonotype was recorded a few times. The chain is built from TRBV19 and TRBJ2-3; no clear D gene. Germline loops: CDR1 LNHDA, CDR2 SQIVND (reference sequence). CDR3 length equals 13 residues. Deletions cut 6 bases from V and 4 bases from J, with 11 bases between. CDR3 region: CASRNRAADTQYF. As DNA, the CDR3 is TGTGCCAGTAGGAATAGGGCAGCAGATACGCAGTATTTT.

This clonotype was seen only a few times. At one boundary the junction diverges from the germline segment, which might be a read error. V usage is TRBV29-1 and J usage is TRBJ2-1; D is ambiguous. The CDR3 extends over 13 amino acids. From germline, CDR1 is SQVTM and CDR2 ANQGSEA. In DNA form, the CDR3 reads TGCAGCGTCGAAGGCCTGGCTCAAGATGAGCAGTTCTTC. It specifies CSVEGLAQDEQFF.

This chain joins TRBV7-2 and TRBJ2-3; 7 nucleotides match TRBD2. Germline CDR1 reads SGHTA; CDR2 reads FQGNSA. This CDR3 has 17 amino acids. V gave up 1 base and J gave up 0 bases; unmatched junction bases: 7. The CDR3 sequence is CASSLVRLAASTDTQYF. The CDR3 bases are TGTGCCAGCAGCTTAGTACGCCTAGCGGCTAGCACAGATACGCAGTATTTT.

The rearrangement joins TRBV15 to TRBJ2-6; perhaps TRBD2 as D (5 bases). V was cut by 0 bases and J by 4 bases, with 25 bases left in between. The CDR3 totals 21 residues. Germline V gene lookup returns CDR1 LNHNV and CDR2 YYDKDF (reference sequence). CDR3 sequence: CATSRDGSEPWASWGANVLTF. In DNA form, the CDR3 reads TGTGCCACCAGCAGAGATGGTAGCGAGCCCTGGGCCAGCTGGGGGGCCAACGTCCTGACTTTC. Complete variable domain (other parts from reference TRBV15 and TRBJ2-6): DAMVIQNPRYQVTQFGKPVTLSCSQTLNHNVMYWYQQKSSQAPKLLFHYYDKDFNNEADTPDNFQSRRPNTSFCFLDIRSPGLGDTAMYLCATSRDGSEPWASWGANVLTFGAGSRLTVL.

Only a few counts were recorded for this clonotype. CDR3 DNA sequence: TGTGCCAGCAGTCCGGGACAGGGAAGATATACGCAGTATTTT. It specifies CASSPGQGRYTQYF. The chain couples TRBV12-3 or TRBV12-4 to TRBJ2-3; 9 nucleotides align to TRBD1. Trimming took 5 bases from V and 7 from J; bases not matched to a gene: 7. The CDR3 contains 14 residues.

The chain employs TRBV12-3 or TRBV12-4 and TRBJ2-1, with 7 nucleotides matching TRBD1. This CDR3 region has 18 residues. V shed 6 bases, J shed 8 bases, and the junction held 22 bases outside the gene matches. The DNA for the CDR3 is TGTGCCAGCAGCACGACCTACAGGGGTCTCTCGAAGGCGGATGAGCAGTTCTTC. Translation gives CASSTTYRGLSKADEQFF.

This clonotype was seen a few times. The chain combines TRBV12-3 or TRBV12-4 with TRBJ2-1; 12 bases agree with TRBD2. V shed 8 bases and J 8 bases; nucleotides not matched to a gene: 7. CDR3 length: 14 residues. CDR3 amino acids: CASWETSGSYEQFF. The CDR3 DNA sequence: TGTGCCAGCTGGGAGACTAGCGGGAGTTATGAGCAGTTCTTC.

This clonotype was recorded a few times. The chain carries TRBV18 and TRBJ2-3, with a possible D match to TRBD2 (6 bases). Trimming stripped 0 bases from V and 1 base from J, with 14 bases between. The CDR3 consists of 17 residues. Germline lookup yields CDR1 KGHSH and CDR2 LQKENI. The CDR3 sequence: CASSPPIVGLRTDTQYF. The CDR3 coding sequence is TGTGCCAGCTCACCACCGATAGTGGGACTCCGCACAGATACGCAGTATTTT.

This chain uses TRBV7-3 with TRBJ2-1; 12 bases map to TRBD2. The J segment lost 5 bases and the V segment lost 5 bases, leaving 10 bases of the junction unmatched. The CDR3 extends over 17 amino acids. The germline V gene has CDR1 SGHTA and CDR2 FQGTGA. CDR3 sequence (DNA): TGTGCCAGCAGCAACAGACTAGCGGGAGAACCCAACAATGAGCAGTTCTTC. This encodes CASSNRLAGEPNNEQFF.

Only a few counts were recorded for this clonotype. This CDR3 reads CSARQQGFGKQYF. The CDR3 DNA sequence: TGCAGTGCTAGGCAACAGGGGTTTGGCAAGCAGTACTTC. The chain couples TRBV20-1 to TRBJ2-7; 7 bases line up with TRBD1. The CDR3 has 13 residues. After removal of 3 bases from V and 8 bases from J, the junction contained 10 bases not matched to a gene. In germline, CDR1 is DFQATT, CDR2 SNEGSKA (reference sequence).

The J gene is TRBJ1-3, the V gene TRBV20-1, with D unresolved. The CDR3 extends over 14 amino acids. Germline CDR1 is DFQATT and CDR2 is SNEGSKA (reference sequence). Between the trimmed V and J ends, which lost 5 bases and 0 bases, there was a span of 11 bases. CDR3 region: CSAGKGRSGNTIYF. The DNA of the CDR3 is TGCAGTGCTGGGAAGGGCCGCTCTGGAAACACCATATATTTT.

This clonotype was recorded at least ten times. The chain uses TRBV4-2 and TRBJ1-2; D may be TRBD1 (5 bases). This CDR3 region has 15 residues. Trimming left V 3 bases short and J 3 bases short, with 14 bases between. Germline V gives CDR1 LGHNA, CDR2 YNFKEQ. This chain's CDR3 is CASSQRAGYHYGYTF. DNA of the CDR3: TGTGCCAGCAGCCAGAGGGCAGGGTATCACTATGGCTACACCTTC.

The CDR3 bases are TGTGCCAGCAGCGCCTGGACAGCCAATGAGCAGTTCTTC. Protein product: CASSAWTANEQFF. This chain links TRBV7-2 with TRBJ2-1, with a tentative D call TRBD1 (6 bases). V was clipped by 5 bases and J by 6 bases, with 11 bases between them. This CDR3 is built from 13 residues. From germline, CDR1 is SGHTA and CDR2 FQGNSA.

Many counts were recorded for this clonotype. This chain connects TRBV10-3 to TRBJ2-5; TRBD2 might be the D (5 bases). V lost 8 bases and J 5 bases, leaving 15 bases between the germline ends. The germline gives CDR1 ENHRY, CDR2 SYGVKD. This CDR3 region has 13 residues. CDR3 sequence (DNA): TGTGCCATCGGTCGCGGGCCGGGGGAGACCCAGTACTTC. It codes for CAIGRGPGETQYF.

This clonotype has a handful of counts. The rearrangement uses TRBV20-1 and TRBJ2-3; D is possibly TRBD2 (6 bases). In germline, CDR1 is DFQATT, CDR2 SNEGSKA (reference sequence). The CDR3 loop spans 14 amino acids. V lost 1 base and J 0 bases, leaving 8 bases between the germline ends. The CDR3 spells CSARGGLSTDTQYF. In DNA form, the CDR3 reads TGCAGTGCTAGAGGAGGACTAAGCACAGATACGCAGTATTTT.